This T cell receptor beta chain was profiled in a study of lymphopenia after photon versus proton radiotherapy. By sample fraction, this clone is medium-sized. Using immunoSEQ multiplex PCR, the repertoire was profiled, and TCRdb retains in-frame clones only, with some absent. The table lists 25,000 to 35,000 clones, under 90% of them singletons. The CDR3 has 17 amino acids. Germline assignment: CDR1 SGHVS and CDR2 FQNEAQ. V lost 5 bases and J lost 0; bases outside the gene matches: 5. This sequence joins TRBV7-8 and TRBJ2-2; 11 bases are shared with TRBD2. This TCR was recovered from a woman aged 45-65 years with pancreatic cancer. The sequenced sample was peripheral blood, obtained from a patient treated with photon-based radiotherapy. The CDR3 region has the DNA TGTGCCAGCAGCCCCATAGCGGGAGGGCCGAACACCGGGGAGCTGTTTTTT. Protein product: CASSPIAGGPNTGELFF.